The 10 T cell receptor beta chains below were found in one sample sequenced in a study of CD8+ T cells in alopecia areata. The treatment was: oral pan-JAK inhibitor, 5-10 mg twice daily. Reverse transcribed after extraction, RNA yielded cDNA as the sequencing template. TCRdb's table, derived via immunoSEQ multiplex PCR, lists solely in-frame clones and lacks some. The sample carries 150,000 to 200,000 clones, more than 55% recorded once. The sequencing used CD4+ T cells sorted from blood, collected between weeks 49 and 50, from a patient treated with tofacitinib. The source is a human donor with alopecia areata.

CDR3 residues: CASSQQNTEAFF. CDR3 sequence (DNA): TGCGCCAGCAGCCAGCAGAACACTGAAGCTTTCTTT. The chain links TRBV4-3 to TRBJ1-1, with no clear D. The CDR3 consists of 12 residues. The V end was cut by 3 bases, the J end by 1 base, with 3 bases between. Germline CDR1 is LGHNA and CDR2 is YSLEER.

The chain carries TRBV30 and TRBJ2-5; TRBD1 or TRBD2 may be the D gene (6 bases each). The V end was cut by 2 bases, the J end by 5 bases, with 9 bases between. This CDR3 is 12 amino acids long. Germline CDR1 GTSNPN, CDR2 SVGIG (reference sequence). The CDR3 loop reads CAWSKGGETQYF. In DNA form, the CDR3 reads TGTGCCTGGAGTAAGGGGGGCGAGACCCAGTACTTC.

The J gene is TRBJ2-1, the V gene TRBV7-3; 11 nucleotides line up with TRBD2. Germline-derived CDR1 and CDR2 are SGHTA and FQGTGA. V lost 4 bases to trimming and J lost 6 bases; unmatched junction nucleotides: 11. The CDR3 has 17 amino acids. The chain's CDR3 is CASSSRSSGTSGNEQFF. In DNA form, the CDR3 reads TGTGCCAGCAGCTCTAGGTCCTCCGGGACTAGCGGCAATGAGCAGTTCTTC.

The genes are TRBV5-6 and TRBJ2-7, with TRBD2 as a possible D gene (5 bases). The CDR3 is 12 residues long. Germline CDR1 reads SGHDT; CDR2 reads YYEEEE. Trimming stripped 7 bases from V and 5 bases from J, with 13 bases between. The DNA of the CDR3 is TGTGCCAGCGAGGGCCTAGCCCACGAGCAGTACTTC. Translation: CASEGLAHEQYF. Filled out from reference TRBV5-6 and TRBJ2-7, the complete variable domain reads DAGVTQSPTHLIKTRGQQVTLRCSPKSGHDTVSWYQQALGQGPQFIFQYYEEEERQRGNFPDRFSGHQFPNYSSELNVNALLLGDSALYLCASEGLAHEQYFGPGTRLTVT.

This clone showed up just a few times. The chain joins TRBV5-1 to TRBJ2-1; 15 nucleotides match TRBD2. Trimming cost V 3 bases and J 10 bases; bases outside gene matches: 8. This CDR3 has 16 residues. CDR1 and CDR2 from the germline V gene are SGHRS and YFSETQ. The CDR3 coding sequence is TGCGCCAGCAGCTCAGGACTAGCGGGGGGGCAGAGCGAGCAGTTCTTC. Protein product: CASSSGLAGGQSEQFF. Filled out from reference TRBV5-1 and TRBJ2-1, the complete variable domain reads KAGVTQTPRYLIKTRGQQVTLSCSPISGHRSVSWYQQTPGQGLQFLFEYFSETQRNKGNFPGRFSGRQFSNSRSEMNVSTLELGDSALYLCASSSGLAGGQSEQFFGPGTRLTVL.

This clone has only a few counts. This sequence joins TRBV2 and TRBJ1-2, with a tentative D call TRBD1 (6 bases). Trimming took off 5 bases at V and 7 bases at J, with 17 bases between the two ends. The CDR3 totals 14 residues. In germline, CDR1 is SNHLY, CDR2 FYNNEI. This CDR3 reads CASSRDKGGLGYTF. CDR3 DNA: TGTGCCAGCAGTCGCGACAAGGGGGGTCTTGGCTACACCTTC.

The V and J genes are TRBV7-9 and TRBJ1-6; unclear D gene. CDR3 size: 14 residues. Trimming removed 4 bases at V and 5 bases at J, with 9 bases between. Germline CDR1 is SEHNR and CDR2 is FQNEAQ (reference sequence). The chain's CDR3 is CASSSTANNSPLHF. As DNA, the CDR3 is TGTGCCAGCAGCTCGACGGCAAATAATTCACCCCTCCACTTT. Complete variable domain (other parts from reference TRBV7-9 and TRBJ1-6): DTGVSQNPRHKITKRGQNVTFRCDPISEHNRLYWYRQTLGQGPEFLTYFQNEAQLEKSRLLSDRFSAERPKGSFSTLEIQRTEQGDSAMYLCASSSTANNSPLHFGNGTRLTVT.

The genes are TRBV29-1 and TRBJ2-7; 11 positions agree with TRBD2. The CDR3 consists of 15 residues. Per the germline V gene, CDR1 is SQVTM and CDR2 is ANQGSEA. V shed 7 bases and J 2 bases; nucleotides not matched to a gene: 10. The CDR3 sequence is CSAVGLAGGAYEQYF. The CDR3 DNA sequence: TGCAGCGCCGTGGGGCTAGCGGGGGGAGCCTACGAGCAGTACTTC.

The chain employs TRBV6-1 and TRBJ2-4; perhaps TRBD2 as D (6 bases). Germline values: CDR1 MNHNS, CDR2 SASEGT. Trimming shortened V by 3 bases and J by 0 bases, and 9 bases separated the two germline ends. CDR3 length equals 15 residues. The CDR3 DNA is TGTGCCAGCAGTGAGTGGGGGGTAGCCAAAAACATTCAGTACTTC. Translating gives CASSEWGVAKNIQYF.

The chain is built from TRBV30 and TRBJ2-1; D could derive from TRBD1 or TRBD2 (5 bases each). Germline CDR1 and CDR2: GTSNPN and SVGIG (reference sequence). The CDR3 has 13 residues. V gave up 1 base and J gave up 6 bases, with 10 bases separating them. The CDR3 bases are TGTGCCTGGAGTGGGATGGGACGCAATGAGCAGTTCTTC. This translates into CAWSGMGRNEQFF. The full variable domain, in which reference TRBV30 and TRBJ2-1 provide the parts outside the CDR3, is SQTIHQWPATLVQPVGSPLSLECTVEGTSNPNLYWYRQAAGRGLQLLFYSVGIGQISSEVPQNLSASRPQDRQFILSSKKLLLSDSGFYLCAWSGMGRNEQFFGPGTRLTVL.